This note documents a single T cell receptor (beta chain) sequence. Its antigen is undetermined. This entry belongs to a study of vaccination and CD4 T cells after COVID-19. This CDR3 has 14 residues. Deletions cut 4 bases from V and 6 bases from J, with 13 bases between. The germline V gene encodes CDR1 SGHNT and CDR2 YYREEE (reference sequence). Treatment specified: approximately nine-day PBMC culture with coronavirus spike peptide pools or control peptides (ViraFEST assay). Cultured CD4+ T-cell DNA underwent Oncomine TCR Beta short-read sequencing. A single record per CDR3 protein comes from TCRdb applying MiXCR to the PCR reads. The sample shows 20,000 to 25,000 distinct CDR3 sequences, more than 40% of them seen only once.

The source material was CD4+ T cells from blood, cultured in vitro, sampled before SARS-CoV-2 vaccination. The sequence came from a human donor who received a COVID-19 vaccine. The V call is TRBV5-4, the J call TRBJ2-2; D is perhaps TRBD2 (5 bases). CDR3 in amino acids: CASSPYGESGELFF. The DNA for the CDR3 is TGTGCCAGCAGCCCTTATGGGGAGTCCGGGGAGCTGTTTTTT. Complete variable domain (other parts from reference TRBV5-4 and TRBJ2-2): ETGVTQSPTHLIKTRGQQVTLRCSSQSGHNTVSWYQQALGQGPQFIFQYYREEENGRGNFPPRFSGLQFPNYSSELNVNALELDDSALYLCASSPYGESGELFFGEGSRLTVL.